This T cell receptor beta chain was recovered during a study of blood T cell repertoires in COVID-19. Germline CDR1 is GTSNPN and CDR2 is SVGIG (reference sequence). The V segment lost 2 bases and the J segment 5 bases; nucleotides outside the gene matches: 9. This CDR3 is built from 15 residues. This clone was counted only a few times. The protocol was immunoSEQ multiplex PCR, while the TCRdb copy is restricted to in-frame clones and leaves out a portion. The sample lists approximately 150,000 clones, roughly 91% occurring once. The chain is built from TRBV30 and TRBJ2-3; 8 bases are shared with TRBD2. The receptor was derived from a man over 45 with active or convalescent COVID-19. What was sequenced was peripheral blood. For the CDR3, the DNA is TGTGCCTGGAGTCCCCGAGCGGGGGTGCTAGATACGCAGTATTTT. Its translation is CAWSPRAGVLDTQYF.